The 18 T cell receptor beta chains reported below all come from one sample, sequenced in a study of T cell repertoires in cytomegalovirus infection. One entry per CDR3 protein results from TCRdb running MiXCR on the reads. The sample lists 40,000 to 55,000 distinct CDR3 sequences, about a fifth seen once, with around 27% in the top ten. What these receptors recognize is not known. The input for sequencing was CD8+ T cells from cultured PBMCs, taken from culture after CMV antigen stimulation. Receptors originate from a human donor in good health (CMV status not recorded). Some clones in this sample may be carry-over from other donors' samples.

This clonotype was found a few times. The J gene is TRBJ2-7, the V gene TRBV19, with TRBD1 matching over 8 bases. Germline CDR1 reads LNHDA; CDR2 reads SQIVND (reference sequence). This CDR3 contains 14 residues. Unmatched junction bases numbered 4, after V lost 3 bases and J lost 3 bases. The CDR3 region is CASSIGQGIYEQYF. For the CDR3, the DNA is TGTGCCAGTAGTATCGGACAGGGAATCTACGAGCAGTACTTC.

This clonotype was observed once. V is TRBV12-3 or TRBV12-4 and J is TRBJ2-1; no clear D. This CDR3 has 12 residues. With 6 bases removed from V and 9 bases from J, the gap between germline ends came to 12 bases. The CDR3 DNA sequence: TGTGCCAGCAGCACAACGGTTGCTGAGCAGTTCTTC. Amino acids: CASSTTVAEQFF.

This chain links TRBV6-8 with TRBJ2-7, with D possibly being TRBD1 (6 bases). In germline, CDR1 is MNHGY, CDR2 SAAAGT. The CDR3 loop spans 14 amino acids. V gave up 6 bases and J gave up 3 bases, with 15 bases separating them. For the CDR3, the DNA is TGTGCCAGCAGGGGGACACACCCGATCTACGAGCAGTACTTC. Protein: CASRGTHPIYEQYF.

This clonotype showed up many times. This chain connects TRBV20-1 to TRBJ2-5; 7 bases are a match to TRBD1. The CDR3 covers 15 residues. The V gene's germline CDR1 is DFQATT and CDR2 SNEGSKA (reference sequence). Losses at the gene ends were 6 bases for V and 4 bases for J; bases not matched to a gene: 14. CDR3 sequence (DNA): TGCAGTGCCTCAAGGTCGAACAGGGGCGTAGAGACCCAGTACTTC. Translated: CSASRSNRGVETQYF.

This clonotype turned up a few times. The rearrangement uses TRBV7-2 and TRBJ1-5; maybe TRBD1 (6 bases). CDR3 length: 16 amino acids. Looked up from germline, CDR1 is SGHTA and CDR2 is FQGNSA. V gave up 1 base and J gave up 5 bases, with 15 bases separating them. The CDR3, as DNA: TGTGCCAGCAGCTTAGGCCTTACAGGGCGGGATCAGCCCCAGCATTTT. It specifies CASSLGLTGRDQPQHF.

The CDR3 coding sequence is TGTGCCAGCAGCATCGGGGGGTTCCAAGAGACCCAGTACTTC. Protein product: CASSIGGFQETQYF. The rearrangement uses TRBV6-2 or TRBV6-3 and TRBJ2-5, with 7 bases aligning to TRBD2. The CDR3 length is 14 residues. Germline V gene sequence: CDR1 MNHEY, CDR2 SVGEGT. V was pared by 6 bases and J by 1 base, with 5 bases of the junction left unmatched.

The V gene is TRBV6-2 or TRBV6-3, the J gene TRBJ2-3; 9 bases agree with TRBD1. Germline values: CDR1 MNHEY, CDR2 SVGEGT. The CDR3 covers 14 residues. With V trimmed by 11 bases and J by 5 bases, 11 bases remained unmatched. The CDR3 reads CAVLPGTGLDTQYF. The CDR3 bases are TGTGCCGTTCTTCCGGGGACAGGGCTAGATACGCAGTATTTT.

This clonotype was recorded many times. The chain is built from TRBV15 and TRBJ1-2, with 10 nucleotides matching TRBD1. Trimming took 5 bases from V and 4 from J; bases not matched to a gene: 4. Germline V gene sequence: CDR1 LNHNV, CDR2 YYDKDF (reference sequence). The CDR3 covers 14 residues. The CDR3 coding sequence is TGTGCCACCAGCTCCCGGGACAGGGGCTATGGCTACACCTTC. Its translation is CATSSRDRGYGYTF.

V and J are TRBV12-3 or TRBV12-4 and TRBJ2-1; D tentatively reads TRBD1 or TRBD2 (6 bases each). The CDR3 contains 13 residues. Trimming pared 8 bases from V and 7 bases from J, leaving 15 bases between. CDR3: CASRGGRKNEQFF. CDR3 in DNA: TGTGCCAGCCGAGGGGGGCGGAAGAATGAGCAGTTCTTC.

The sample holds a few counts of this clonotype. The genes are TRBV7-6 and TRBJ2-1; either TRBD1 or TRBD2 may supply D (6 bases each). The CDR3 is 17 residues long. Per the germline V gene, CDR1 is SGHVS and CDR2 is FNYEAQ. The germline V and J ends were trimmed by 5 bases and 7 bases, with 24 bases remaining between them. CDR3: CASSPPLSGDLGNEQFF. As DNA, the CDR3 is TGTGCCAGCAGCCCTCCGCTATCAGGGGACTTAGGGAATGAGCAGTTCTTC. Supplemented by reference TRBV7-6 and TRBJ2-1, the full variable domain reads GAGVSQSPRYKVTKRGQDVALRCDPISGHVSLYWYRQALGQGPEFLTYFNYEAQQDKSGLPNDRFSAERPEGSISTLTIQRTEQRDSAMYRCASSPPLSGDLGNEQFFGPGTRLTVL.

The gene calls are TRBV28 and TRBJ2-1; 9 positions match TRBD2. The V gene's germline CDR1 is MDHEN and CDR2 SYDVKM. There are 14 residues in the CDR3. Trimming removed 5 bases from V and 4 bases from J; junction bases left unmatched: 3. This CDR3 is CASSSLAGYNEQFF. The CDR3 bases are TGTGCCAGCAGTAGTCTAGCGGGATACAATGAGCAGTTCTTC. The full variable domain, its missing parts supplied by reference TRBV28 and TRBJ2-1, is DVKVTQSSRYLVKRTGEKVFLECVQDMDHENMFWYRQDPGLGLRLIYFSYDVKMKEKGDIPEGYSVSREKKERFSLILESASTNQTSMYLCASSSLAGYNEQFFGPGTRLTVL.

The V and J genes are TRBV6-8 and TRBJ2-5; TRBD2 matches 11 bases. With V trimmed by 0 bases and J by 3 bases, 6 bases remained unmatched. Per germline, CDR1 MNHGY and CDR2 SAAAGT. CDR3 size: 17 residues. The CDR3 protein is CASSYSLAGGPKETQYF. DNA of the CDR3: TGTGCCAGCAGTTACTCGTTAGCGGGAGGGCCGAAAGAGACCCAGTACTTC.

This clonotype was counted ten times or more. The J gene is TRBJ2-3, the V gene TRBV7-9; TRBD1 might be the D (6 bases). Trimming pared 1 base from V and 4 bases from J, leaving 9 bases between. Germline-derived CDR1 and CDR2 are SEHNR and FQNEAQ (reference sequence). The CDR3 has 14 amino acids. The CDR3 here is CASSLVAGADTQYF. CDR3 in DNA: TGTGCCAGCAGCTTAGTGGCAGGGGCAGATACGCAGTATTTT.

This clonotype was seen a few times. The chain combines TRBV18 with TRBJ2-2; D gene uncertain. This CDR3 contains 16 residues. CDR1 and CDR2 (germline): KGHSH, LQKENI. The germline V and J ends were trimmed by 0 bases and 1 base, with 9 bases remaining between them. CDR3 DNA sequence: TGTGCCAGCTCACCACCGGAACAGCTGAACACCGGGGAGCTGTTTTTT. Translated: CASSPPEQLNTGELFF. Full variable domain (outside the CDR3, taken from reference TRBV18 and TRBJ2-2): NAGVMQNPRHLVRRRGQEARLRCSPMKGHSHVYWYRQLPEEGLKFMVYLQKENIIDESGMPKERFSAEFPKEGPSILRIQQVVRGDSAAYFCASSPPEQLNTGELFFGEGSRLTVL.

The genes are TRBV24-1 and TRBJ1-5, with D possibly TRBD1 on 5 matching bases. Germline CDR1 and CDR2: KGHDR and SFDVKD. Trimming stripped 9 bases from V and 0 bases from J, with 11 bases between. The CDR3 length is 14 residues. CDR3 region: CATQGSNSNQPQHF. CDR3 bases: TGTGCCACCCAGGGCAGCAATAGCAATCAGCCCCAGCATTTT.

This clonotype was seen only a few times. This sequence joins TRBV7-3 and TRBJ2-1; 8 nucleotides agree with TRBD1. The CDR3 contains 15 residues. Germline assignment: CDR1 SGHTA and CDR2 FQGTGA. Trimming removed 5 bases from V and 2 bases from J; junction bases left unmatched: 5. In DNA, the CDR3 is TGTGCCAGCAGCCTTACGGGACAGGCCTACAATGAGCAGTTCTTC. This gives the protein CASSLTGQAYNEQFF.

This clonotype was seen repeatedly, ten times or more. The rearrangement joins TRBV12-3 or TRBV12-4 to TRBJ2-7; D call uncertain. Trimming left V 3 bases short and J 0 bases short, with 9 bases between. This CDR3 is 14 amino acids long. CDR3 DNA sequence: TGTGCCAGCAGTTTGCAGGATCCCTCCTACGAGCAGTACTTC. This translates into CASSLQDPSYEQYF.

The chain recombines TRBV13 with TRBJ2-2; D call uncertain. CDR1 is PRHDT, CDR2 FYEKMQ, per germline (reference sequence). V lost 1 base to trimming and J lost 9 bases, with 9 bases between them. The CDR3 spans 13 residues. CDR3 amino acids: CASSLAQWRELFF. As DNA, the CDR3 is TGTGCCAGCAGCTTAGCCCAGTGGCGGGAGCTGTTTTTT.